This TCR beta chain was sequenced during a study of CD8+ T cells in alopecia areata. General observations from the study: Both scalp clonality and the expanded CD8+ clones among the top 100 showed a significant decrease with tofacitinib. Normal skin's resident alphabeta T cells are also sequenced in scalp samples.

Trimming took 5 bases from V and 6 from J, leaving 11 bases between them. This CDR3 has 13 amino acids. In germline, CDR1 is LGHNT, CDR2 FRNRAP. The treatment is: oral pan-JAK inhibitor, 5-10 mg twice daily. Lesional scalp punch biopsies and peripheral blood came from alopecia areata patients. RNA, once extracted, was reverse transcribed into cDNA for use as the sequencing template. Some clones are missing from TCRdb's copy, which holds only in-frame ones; the method was immunoSEQ multiplex PCR. This sample has fewer than 200,000 clones, with about three fifths found just once. Comments on this clone: What it recognizes is unknown.

The chain is built from TRBV12-5 and TRBJ2-1, with no clear D. Sequenced here: CD8+ T cells sorted from blood, sampled at week 24, from a patient treated with tofacitinib. This TCR came from a human donor with alopecia areata. The CDR3 spells CASGAIIGNEQFF. The CDR3 DNA follows: TGTGCTAGTGGTGCAATTATAGGCAATGAGCAGTTCTTC.